This T cell receptor (beta chain) emerged from a study of technical replicates of blood from four donors. CDR3 length: 15 residues. CDR1 is MNHEY, CDR2 SMNVEV, per germline (reference sequence). With 2 bases clipped from V and 10 bases from J, the junction kept 11 bases outside the gene matches. Here immunoSEQ multiplex PCR was the method, and the copy in TCRdb shows in-frame clones only, minus some. The sample holds 75,000 to 95,000 clones, 90% to 97% seen once. Material for sequencing was T cells isolated from PBMCs. The sequence derives from a human donor in good health. The rearrangement uses TRBV27 and TRBJ2-1; TRBD2 matches at 7 bases. The CDR3: CASSLVGGRVGEQFF. CDR3 nucleotide sequence: TGTGCCAGCAGTTTAGTCGGCGGGAGAGTGGGAGAGCAGTTCTTC.